This TCR beta chain was retrieved from a study of blood T cell repertoires in COVID-19. Study overall: The United States, Italy and Spain supplied acute and convalescent COVID-19 samples. Sources were T cells, B-cell-depleted T cells, or PBMCs; the material itself was cDNA or gDNA.

Per the study methods: Estimated nucleated cell counts came from reference gene primer amplification. The method was immunoSEQ multiplex PCR; TCRdb's version includes in-frame clones alone and lacks a portion of them. V and J calls and clone size follow that table, whereas D and trimming were derived from the DNA. The table includes about 88,000 clones, 75% to 90% detected once. The CDR3 has 18 residues. The germline V gene encodes CDR1 SGHTA and CDR2 FQGTGA. The V gene end was trimmed by 1 base and the J gene end by 6 bases; junction bases not matched to a gene: 15. The chain recombines TRBV7-3 with TRBJ2-1; 7 positions match TRBD2. Sequences were obtained from peripheral blood. This clonotype was obtained from a male donor with acute or convalescent COVID-19. Written as DNA, the CDR3 is TGTGCCAGCAGCTTAAAGTTTACTAGCGAGATATCATTCAATGAGCAGTTCTTC. Translation gives CASSLKFTSEISFNEQFF.